This T cell receptor beta chain was profiled in a study of response to subunit inactivated influenza vaccine. Study findings and constraints: After each seasonal influenza vaccination, few new T cells are recruited, the authors suggested.

This clonotype occurred many times. Its specificity is unknown. V was shortened by 2 bases and J by 2 bases, with 17 bases between the two germline ends. Germline V gene data show CDR1 as KGHSH and CDR2 as LQKENI. The CDR3 loop spans 17 amino acids. TCRdb reprocessed the RT-PCR reads via MiXCR and lists one record per CDR3 protein. The repertoire includes more than 400,000 distinct CDR3 sequences, roughly 7.9% of them detected once, and over 10% sits in the top ten. Sequenced here: PBMCs from blood, sampled about 23 months after vaccination. The chain has TRBV18 and TRBJ2-3; D is undetermined. This TCR came from a man aged 50 to 69 who received an inactivated influenza vaccine. The CDR3: CASSPGFRPINTDTQYF. The CDR3 region has the DNA TGTGCCAGCTCACCAGGATTCAGACCCATCAACACAGATACGCAGTATTTT.